This T cell receptor beta chain was identified during a study of shared clonotypes between healthy human individuals. Profiled with immunoSEQ multiplex PCR; TCRdb holds only in-frame clones, not every one. Of some 1,400,000 clones detected, approximately 97% appear once; the ten largest clones hold over 1%. With regard to this clone: Antigen: not known. Other DNA sequences in the same sample also yield this CDR3.

Deletions cut 2 bases from V and 6 bases from J, with 5 bases between. This CDR3 is 12 amino acids long. CDR1 and CDR2 from the germline V gene are SGDLS and YYNGEE. Overall study results and limits: Specimens sampled were limited to blood, with tissue repertoires likely differing. In several donors, about 5% of naive CD4 clonotypes appeared in common.

Specimen: naive CD4+ T cells sorted from blood. The subset: CD45RA+ positively selected. This receptor was identified in a man in his thirties or forties in good health. The genes are TRBV9 and TRBJ2-2; a possible D gene is TRBD1 (5 bases). CDR3 in amino acids: CASSVRAGELFF. DNA for the CDR3: TGTGCCAGCAGCGTCAGGGCCGGGGAGCTGTTTTTT.